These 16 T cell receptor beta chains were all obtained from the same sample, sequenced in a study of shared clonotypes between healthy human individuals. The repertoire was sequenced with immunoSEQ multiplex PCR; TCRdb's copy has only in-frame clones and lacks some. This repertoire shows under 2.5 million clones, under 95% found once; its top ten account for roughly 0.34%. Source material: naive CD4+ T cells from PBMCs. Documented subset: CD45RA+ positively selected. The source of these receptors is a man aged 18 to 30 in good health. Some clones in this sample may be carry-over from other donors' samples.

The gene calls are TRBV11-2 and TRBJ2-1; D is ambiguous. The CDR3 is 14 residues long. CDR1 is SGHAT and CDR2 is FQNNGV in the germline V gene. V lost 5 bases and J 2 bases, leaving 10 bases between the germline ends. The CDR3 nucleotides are TGTGCCAGCAGCCAATCCGTCCCCTACAATGAGCAGTTCTTC. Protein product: CASSQSVPYNEQFF.

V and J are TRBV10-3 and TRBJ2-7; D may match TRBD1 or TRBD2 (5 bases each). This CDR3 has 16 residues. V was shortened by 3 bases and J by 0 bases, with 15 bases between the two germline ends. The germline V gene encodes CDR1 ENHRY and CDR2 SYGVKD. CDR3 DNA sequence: TGTGCCATCAGTGAACGGGGCGGTTTCAGCTCCTACGAGCAGTACTTC. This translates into CAISERGGFSSYEQYF.

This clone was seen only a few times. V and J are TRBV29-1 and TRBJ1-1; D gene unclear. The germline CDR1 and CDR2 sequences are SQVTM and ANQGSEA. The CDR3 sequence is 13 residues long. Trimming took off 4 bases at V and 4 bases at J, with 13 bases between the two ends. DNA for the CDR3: TGCAGCGTTGTGGGGATAGCGGTCACTGAAGCTTTCTTT. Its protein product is CSVVGIAVTEAFF.

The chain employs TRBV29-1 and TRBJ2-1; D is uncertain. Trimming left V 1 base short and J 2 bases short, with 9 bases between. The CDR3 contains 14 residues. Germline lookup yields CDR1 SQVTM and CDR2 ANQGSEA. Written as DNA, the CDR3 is TGCAGCGTTGAAGGTAAGAGGACCTACAATGAGCAGTTCTTC. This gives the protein CSVEGKRTYNEQFF.

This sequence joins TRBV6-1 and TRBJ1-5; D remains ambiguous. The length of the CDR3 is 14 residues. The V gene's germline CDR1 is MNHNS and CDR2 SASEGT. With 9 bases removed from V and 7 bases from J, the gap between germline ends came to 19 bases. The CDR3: CARTLGGQSQPQHF. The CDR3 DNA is TGTGCCAGAACTTTGGGAGGCCAGTCCCAGCCCCAGCATTTT.

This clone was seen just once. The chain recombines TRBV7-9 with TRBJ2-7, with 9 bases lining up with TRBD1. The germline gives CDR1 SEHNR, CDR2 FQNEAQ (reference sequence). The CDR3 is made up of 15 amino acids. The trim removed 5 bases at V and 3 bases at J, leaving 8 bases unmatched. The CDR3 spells CASSILTGGNYEQYF. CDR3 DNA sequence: TGTGCCAGCAGCATCCTGACAGGGGGAAACTACGAGCAGTACTTC. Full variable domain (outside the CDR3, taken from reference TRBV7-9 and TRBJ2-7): DTGVSQNPRHKITKRGQNVTFRCDPISEHNRLYWYRQTLGQGPEFLTYFQNEAQLEKSRLLSDRFSAERPKGSFSTLEIQRTEQGDSAMYLCASSILTGGNYEQYFGPGTRLTVT.

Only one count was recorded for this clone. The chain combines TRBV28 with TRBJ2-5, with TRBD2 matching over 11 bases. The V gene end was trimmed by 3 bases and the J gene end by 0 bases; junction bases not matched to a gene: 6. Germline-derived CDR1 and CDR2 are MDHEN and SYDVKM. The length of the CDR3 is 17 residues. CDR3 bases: TGTGCCAGCAGTTTCCCGAAGACTAGCGGGGACCAAGAGACCCAGTACTTC. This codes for CASSFPKTSGDQETQYF. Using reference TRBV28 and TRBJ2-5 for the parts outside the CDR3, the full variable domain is DVKVTQSSRYLVKRTGEKVFLECVQDMDHENMFWYRQDPGLGLRLIYFSYDVKMKEKGDIPEGYSVSREKKERFSLILESASTNQTSMYLCASSFPKTSGDQETQYFGPGTRLLVL.

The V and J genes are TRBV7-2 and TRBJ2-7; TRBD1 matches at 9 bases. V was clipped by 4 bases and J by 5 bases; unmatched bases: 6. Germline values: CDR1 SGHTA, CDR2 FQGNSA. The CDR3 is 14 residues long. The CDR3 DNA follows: TGTGCCAGCAGCTCGGACAGGGGTGGGAACGAGCAGTACTTC. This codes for CASSSDRGGNEQYF.

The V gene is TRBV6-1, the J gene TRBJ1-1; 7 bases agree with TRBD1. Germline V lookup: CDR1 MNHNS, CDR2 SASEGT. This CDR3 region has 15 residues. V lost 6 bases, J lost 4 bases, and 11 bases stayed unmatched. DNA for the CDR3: TGTGCCAGCAGAATCGACCAGGGGGGCAGCACTGAAGCTTTCTTT. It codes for CASRIDQGGSTEAFF.

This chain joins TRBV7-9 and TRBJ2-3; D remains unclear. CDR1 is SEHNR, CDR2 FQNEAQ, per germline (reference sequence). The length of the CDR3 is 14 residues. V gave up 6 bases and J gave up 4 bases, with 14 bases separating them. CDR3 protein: CASRVASRPDTQYF. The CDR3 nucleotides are TGTGCCAGCAGAGTCGCGAGCAGGCCAGATACGCAGTATTTT.

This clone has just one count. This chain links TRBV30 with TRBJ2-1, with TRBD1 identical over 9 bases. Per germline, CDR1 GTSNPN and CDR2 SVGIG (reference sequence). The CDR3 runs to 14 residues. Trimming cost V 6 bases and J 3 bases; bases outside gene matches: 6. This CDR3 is CACITGGRYNEQFF. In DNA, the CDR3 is TGTGCCTGTATTACAGGGGGCCGCTACAATGAGCAGTTCTTC.

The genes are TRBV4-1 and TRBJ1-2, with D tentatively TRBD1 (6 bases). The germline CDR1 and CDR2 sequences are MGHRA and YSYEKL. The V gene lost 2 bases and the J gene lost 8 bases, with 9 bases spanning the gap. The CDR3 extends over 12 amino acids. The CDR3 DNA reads TGCGCCAGCAGCCAAAATACAGGGGGCTACACCTTC. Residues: CASSQNTGGYTF.

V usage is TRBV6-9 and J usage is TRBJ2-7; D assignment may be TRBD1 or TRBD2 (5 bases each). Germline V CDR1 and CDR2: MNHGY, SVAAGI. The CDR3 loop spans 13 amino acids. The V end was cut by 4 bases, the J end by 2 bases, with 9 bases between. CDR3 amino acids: CASSWDGPYEQYF. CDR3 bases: TGTGCCAGCAGTTGGGACGGACCCTACGAGCAGTACTTC.

This CDR3 reads CASSPGLGTRTDTQYF. The DNA for the CDR3 is TGTGCCAGCAGCCCTGGACTGGGGACTAGGACAGATACGCAGTATTTT. This chain links TRBV5-8 with TRBJ2-3; 8 bases match TRBD2. CDR3 length: 16 amino acids. V was pared by 4 bases and J by 3 bases, with 10 bases of the junction left unmatched. Germline CDR1 SGHTS, CDR2 YDEGEE.

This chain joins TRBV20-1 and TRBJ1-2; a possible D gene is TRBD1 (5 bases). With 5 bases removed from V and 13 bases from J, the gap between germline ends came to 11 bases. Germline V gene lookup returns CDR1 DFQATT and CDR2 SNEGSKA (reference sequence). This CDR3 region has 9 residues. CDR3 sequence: CSADRRSTF. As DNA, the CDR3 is TGCAGTGCTGACAGAAGGAGCACCTTC.

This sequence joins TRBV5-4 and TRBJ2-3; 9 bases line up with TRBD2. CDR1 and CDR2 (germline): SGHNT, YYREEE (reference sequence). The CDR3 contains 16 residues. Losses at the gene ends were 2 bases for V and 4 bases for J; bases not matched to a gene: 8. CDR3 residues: CASSLASGIEADTQYF. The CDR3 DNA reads TGTGCCAGCAGCTTAGCTAGCGGGATTGAGGCAGATACGCAGTATTTT.